These T cell receptor beta chains were read from a single sample in a study of blood T cell repertoires in COVID-19. Profiled with immunoSEQ multiplex PCR; TCRdb holds only in-frame clones, not every one. The profile covers 140,000 or so clones, with 75% to 90% appearing a single time and about 5.1% taken by the ten largest. The sequenced sample consisted of peripheral blood. Receptor source: a human donor in a cohort sampled during active COVID-19. The CDR3 runs from the conserved cysteine through the conserved F or W.

j_call v_call cdr3_aa
TRBJ2-5 TRBV27 CASSPQLARYQETQYF
TRBJ2-4 TRBV5-1 CASSLEATGAKNIQYF
TRBJ1-1 TRBV4-1 CASSQGTGSTEAFF
TRBJ2-3 TRBV2 CASSESLGTDTQYF
TRBJ2-7 TRBV5-4 CASSPTGRYEQYF
TRBJ1-2 TRBV19 CASSIDRRGFGTF
TRBJ1-6 TRBV30 CAWSVQGNSPLHF
TRBJ2-3 TRBV7-9 CASAPQGQYF
TRBJ2-7 TRBV9 CASSVGPESEEQYF
TRBJ1-1 TRBV6-5 CASTDRDTNTEAFF
TRBJ2-5 TRBV11-2 CASSSDREETQYF
TRBJ2-1 TRBV19 CASSRRDSRSNEQFF
TRBJ2-1 TRBV3-1/TRBV3-2 CASSQGTGGNRNEQFF
TRBJ2-3 TRBV11-3 CASSPKPTLAGVADTQYF
TRBJ2-1 TRBV5-5 CASSLTVRNEQFF
TRBJ2-7 TRBV5-1 CASSLALAGVAYEQYF
TRBJ1-5 TRBV30 CAWSVRTRDQPQHF
TRBJ2-2 TRBV18 CASSPRAGADTGELFF
TRBJ1-5 TRBV24-1 CATSDGTGWNQPQHF
TRBJ1-4 TRBV5-1 CASSRDRIATNEKLFF